This T cell receptor beta chain was profiled in a study of tissue T cells after allogeneic stem cell transplantation. Method: immunoSEQ multiplex PCR; TCRdb's copy keeps in-frame clones and lacks some. The repertoire consists of some 28,000 clones, with about 85% occurring once and the leading ten covering roughly 3.5%. The CDR3 length is 18 residues. Germline CDR1 reads SGHNT; CDR2 reads YYREEE (reference sequence). With 6 bases removed from V and 0 bases from J, the gap between germline ends came to 22 bases. Here the sequenced sample was blood, taken before transplantation. The J gene is TRBJ2-1, the V gene TRBV5-4; TRBD2 might be the D (6 bases). The origin of this receptor is a woman aged 18 to 49 who later had graft-versus-host disease after an allogeneic stem cell transplant. The CDR3 spells CASTSPSRGMSSYNEQFF. The CDR3 coding sequence is TGTGCCAGCACCTCACCTTCGCGGGGAATGAGCTCCTACAATGAGCAGTTCTTC.